The 20 T cell receptor beta chains given below trace back to one sample, sequenced in a study of patients and donors after allogeneic stem cell transplantation. MiXCR, run by TCRdb on the RT-PCR reads, gives a single entry per CDR3 protein. The repertoire holds around 70,000 distinct CDR3 sequences, with 26% as singletons. Material for sequencing was blood, either unsorted or a sorted T cell fraction (not recorded which). The receptors stem from a human donor who was either an allogeneic HSCT recipient or a stem cell or donor lymphocyte infusion donor (not recorded which). It is not recorded whose cells these are; they may come from a transplant donor.

In this sample, this clonotype turned up a few times. This chain links TRBV9 with TRBJ2-7; D is uncertain. Looked up from germline, CDR1 is SGDLS and CDR2 is YYNGEE. This CDR3 has 14 amino acids. Trimming shortened V by 0 bases and J by 1 base, and 8 bases separated the two germline ends. This chain's CDR3 is CASSVGVGSYEQYF. As DNA, the CDR3 is TGTGCCAGCAGCGTAGGGGTGGGTTCCTACGAGCAGTACTTC.

This clonotype was picked up a small number of times. The gene calls are TRBV7-9 and TRBJ2-1, with a possible D match to TRBD2 (6 bases). CDR1 is SEHNR and CDR2 is FQNEAQ in the germline V gene (reference sequence). This CDR3 comprises 15 residues. Trimming shortened V by 5 bases and J by 6 bases, and 17 bases separated the two germline ends. The CDR3 nucleotides are TGTGCCAGCAGCCGCTCACCGGGACTTGGCAATGAGCAGTTCTTC. Its translation is CASSRSPGLGNEQFF.

This clonotype was recorded at least ten times. V gene TRBV20-1 combines with J gene TRBJ1-1; 8 positions match TRBD1. There are 15 residues in the CDR3. From germline, CDR1 is DFQATT and CDR2 SNEGSKA (reference sequence). V dropped 1 base and J dropped 3; count of bases not matched to a gene: 7. CDR3 protein: CSARVHRGFDTEAFF. DNA for the CDR3: TGCAGTGCTAGAGTACACAGGGGGTTTGACACTGAAGCTTTCTTT.

This clonotype was recorded a few times. The chain is built from TRBV18 and TRBJ2-1; D may match TRBD1 or TRBD2 (5 bases each). Trimming cost V 0 bases and J 9 bases, with 15 bases left between them. This CDR3 spans 15 amino acids. Per germline, CDR1 KGHSH and CDR2 LQKENI. The DNA for the CDR3 is TGTGCCAGCTCACCACCGCAGGGCACCCGGGGTGAGCAGTTCTTC. It encodes CASSPPQGTRGEQFF.

This clonotype was recorded a few times. The chain couples TRBV4-2 to TRBJ1-1, with D tentatively TRBD1 (6 bases). The CDR3 contains 15 residues. Germline V gene lookup returns CDR1 LGHNA and CDR2 YNFKEQ. Trimming stripped 2 bases from V and 11 bases from J, with 21 bases between. The CDR3 loop is CASSQPGTIQGWAFF. The CDR3 DNA follows: TGTGCCAGCAGCCAACCCGGTACGATACAGGGCTGGGCTTTCTTT.

The rearrangement links TRBV6-4 to TRBJ2-3; possible D gene TRBD2, 6 bases. This CDR3 contains 16 residues. Germline V lookup: CDR1 MRHNA, CDR2 SNTAGT. V was clipped by 4 bases and J by 3 bases, with 17 bases between them. CDR3 in amino acids: CASSVRTTLNTDTQYF. In nucleotides, the CDR3 is TGTGCCAGCAGTGTCCGGACTACCTTAAATACAGATACGCAGTATTTT.

Comment on this clonotype: One end of the junction fails to match germline, which may point to a read error. This chain joins TRBV13 and TRBJ1-2; 9 nucleotides match TRBD1. This CDR3 has 16 amino acids. Germline assignment: CDR1 PRHDT and CDR2 FYEKMQ (reference sequence). The CDR3 is CTSSFSPYRGLYGYTF. The DNA of the CDR3 is TGTACCAGCAGCTTCTCCCCTTACAGGGGGCTCTATGGCTACACCTTC.

This clonotype occurred many times. This sequence joins TRBV19 and TRBJ1-2; 7 nucleotides line up with TRBD1. Germline CDR1 and CDR2: LNHDA and SQIVND (reference sequence). The CDR3 loop spans 13 amino acids. After removal of 5 bases from V and 6 bases from J, the junction contained 6 bases not matched to a gene. The CDR3: CASSSGQRDGYTF. Here the CDR3 DNA reads TGTGCCAGTAGTTCGGGACAGAGGGATGGCTACACCTTC.

The chain recombines TRBV5-1 with TRBJ2-1; 7 bases fit TRBD1. This CDR3 has 14 residues. Trimming removed 4 bases from V and 4 bases from J; junction bases left unmatched: 5. Germline V gene data show CDR1 as SGHRS and CDR2 as YFSETQ. CDR3 sequence reads: CASSLRDSYNEQFF. The CDR3, as DNA: TGCGCCAGCAGCCTCCGGGACAGTTACAATGAGCAGTTCTTC.

The chain links TRBV5-1 to TRBJ1-5, with D perhaps TRBD1 (6 bases). CDR1 and CDR2 (germline): SGHRS, YFSETQ. The V end lost 2 bases, the J end lost 4 bases, and 22 bases lay between the germline ends. The CDR3 covers 18 residues. CDR3 loop: CASSFYFGGPYLNQPQHF. The CDR3 bases are TGCGCCAGCAGCTTCTACTTCGGGGGGCCTTACTTAAATCAGCCCCAGCATTTT.

The V gene is TRBV6-6, the J gene TRBJ2-7; tentatively, D is TRBD1 or TRBD2 (5 bases each). This CDR3 is built from 15 residues. Germline V gives CDR1 MNHNY, CDR2 SVGAGI (reference sequence). V lost 0 bases to trimming and J lost 0 bases, with 9 bases between them. The DNA for the CDR3 is TGTGCCAGCAGTTACTCGTGGGGGAGCTCCTACGAGCAGTACTTC. Translated: CASSYSWGSSYEQYF.

This clonotype has a handful of counts. The chain recombines TRBV15 with TRBJ1-2; D is unresolved. The V gene lost 3 bases and the J gene lost 5 bases, with 10 bases spanning the gap. CDR1 is LNHNV, CDR2 YYDKDF, per germline (reference sequence). The CDR3 loop spans 13 amino acids. The DNA for the CDR3 is TGTGCCACCAGCAGGGCCGAATCTTATGGCTACACCTTC. Protein product: CATSRAESYGYTF. Variable domain in full (rest from reference TRBV15 and TRBJ1-2): DAMVIQNPRYQVTQFGKPVTLSCSQTLNHNVMYWYQQKSSQAPKLLFHYYDKDFNNEADTPDNFQSRRPNTSFCFLDIRSPGLGDTAMYLCATSRAESYGYTFGSGTRLTVV.

V gene TRBV6-2 or TRBV6-3 combines with J gene TRBJ2-2; D remains ambiguous. The germline CDR1 and CDR2 sequences are MNHEY and SVGEGT. The CDR3 totals 13 residues. V gave up 2 bases and J gave up 6 bases, with 7 bases separating them. CDR3 protein: CASSYIAPGELFF. The CDR3 nucleotides read TGTGCCAGCAGTTACATAGCCCCCGGGGAGCTGTTTTTT.

This clonotype was seen ten or more times. The rearrangement joins TRBV12-3 or TRBV12-4 to TRBJ1-2, with no clear D. Trimming took off 2 bases at V and 7 bases at J, with 8 bases between the two ends. This CDR3 region has 12 residues. CDR3 coding DNA: TGTGCCAGCAGTTTATCCCGGGGTGGCTACACCTTC. It yields the protein CASSLSRGGYTF.

This clonotype appeared a single time. The V call is TRBV5-4, the J call TRBJ1-2; TRBD1 matches 8 bases. The J segment lost 8 bases and the V segment lost 3 bases, leaving 18 bases of the junction unmatched. The germline gives CDR1 SGHNT, CDR2 YYREEE (reference sequence). This CDR3 is 17 amino acids long. The CDR3 DNA is TGTGCCAGCAGCTCACCCTTGGACAGGGCCGTATTGGTAGGCTACACCTTC. Its protein is CASSSPLDRAVLVGYTF.

The rearrangement links TRBV4-1 to TRBJ2-7; possibly TRBD1 for D (5 bases). Deletions cut 0 bases from V and 5 bases from J, with 11 bases between. Germline values: CDR1 MGHRA, CDR2 YSYEKL. The CDR3 runs to 14 residues. Here the CDR3 DNA reads TGCGCCAGCAGCCAAGAGCCAGGGATCCACGAGCAGTACTTC. This codes for CASSQEPGIHEQYF.

With regard to this clonotype: A much larger clonotype is one base distant, so this may be a read error. The chain couples TRBV4-1 to TRBJ1-3; D gene unclear. The V gene lost 1 base and the J gene lost 4 bases, with 11 bases spanning the gap. This CDR3 is built from 15 residues. Germline V gene lookup returns CDR1 MGHRA and CDR2 YSYEKL. The CDR3, as DNA: TGCGCCAGCAGCCAAGTGGGAACAGTGGGAAACACCATATATTTT. This translates into CASSQVGTVGNTIYF.

This clonotype was detected ten times or more. The chain has TRBV7-9 and TRBJ1-1; perhaps TRBD1 as D (5 bases). Germline values: CDR1 SEHNR, CDR2 FQNEAQ (reference sequence). The CDR3 consists of 16 residues. V was clipped by 2 bases and J by 4 bases, with 17 bases between them. As DNA, the CDR3 is TGTGCCAGCAGCTTAAGCTACAGGACGGGCGGCACTGAAGCTTTCTTT. As protein: CASSLSYRTGGTEAFF.

The rearrangement links TRBV7-6 to TRBJ1-4; unclear D gene. CDR3 length: 15 residues. Trimming stripped 2 bases from V and 0 bases from J, with 7 bases between. Germline V gene lookup returns CDR1 SGHVS and CDR2 FNYEAQ. In DNA form, the CDR3 reads TGTGCCAGCAGCTTAAGAATAGCAACTAATGAAAAACTGTTTTTT. Translating gives CASSLRIATNEKLFF.

This clonotype came up once. This sequence joins TRBV5-1 and TRBJ1-6; 10 bases line up with TRBD1. The length of the CDR3 is 15 residues. CDR1 SGHRS and CDR2 YFSETQ come from the germline V gene. J gave up 8 bases and V 4 bases, and 6 bases lay outside the gene matches. The CDR3 loop reads CASSRVGTGDSPLHF. The CDR3 nucleotides read TGCGCCAGCAGCCGCGTTGGGACAGGGGATTCACCCCTCCACTTT.